The clone carrying this T cell receptor beta chain was detected once. In germline, CDR1 is MNHEY, CDR2 SMNVEV (reference sequence). J lost 5 bases, V lost 0 bases, and 8 bases had no gene match. The CDR3 has 16 residues. This record belongs to a study of blood T cell repertoires in COVID-19. Across the study: Sites across the United States, Italy and Spain contributed samples from acute and convalescent COVID-19. PBMCs, B-cell-depleted T cells, or T cells were the source of the cDNA or gDNA that made up the material.

Original handling: Reference gene primer amplification yielded estimated nucleated cell counts. Clones were sequenced by immunoSEQ multiplex PCR, and TCRdb holds only the in-frame ones, with some missing. The V and J calls and clone size are taken from that table; D and trimming were inferred from the DNA. The profile shows about 350,000 clones, more than 75% of them singletons. The specimen sequenced was peripheral blood. This chain joins TRBV27 and TRBJ2-5, with 8 bases matching TRBD2. This clonotype originated in a woman aged 45-60 years with COVID-19, enrolled during active disease. CDR3 bases: TGTGCCAGCAGTTTATCTCCTGTTGGACTAGCCGAGACCCAGTACTTC. It is translated as CASSLSPVGLAETQYF.